The clone carrying this T cell receptor beta chain was counted between two and nine times. Measured with immunoSEQ multiplex PCR; TCRdb has only the in-frame clones, and not every one. Altogether 55,000 to 75,000 clones are present, about 94% being singletons, with the ten largest covering approximately 3.4%. The record originates from a study of T cell changes during pregnancy in multiple sclerosis. The germline V gene has CDR1 LNHDA and CDR2 SQIVND (reference sequence). Deletions cut 4 bases from V and 4 bases from J, with 11 bases between. This CDR3 is built from 14 residues. This specimen was CD8+ T cells from peripheral blood mononuclear cells, taken in the second trimester of pregnancy. This rearrangement joins TRBV19 to TRBJ2-1; tentatively, D is TRBD2 (6 bases). The TCR sequence derives from a female donor with multiple sclerosis, enrolled in a pregnancy study. The CDR3, as DNA: TGTGCCAGTAGTAAGGTGGGGGGATACAATGAGCAGTTCTTC. Translated, it gives CASSKVGGYNEQFF.